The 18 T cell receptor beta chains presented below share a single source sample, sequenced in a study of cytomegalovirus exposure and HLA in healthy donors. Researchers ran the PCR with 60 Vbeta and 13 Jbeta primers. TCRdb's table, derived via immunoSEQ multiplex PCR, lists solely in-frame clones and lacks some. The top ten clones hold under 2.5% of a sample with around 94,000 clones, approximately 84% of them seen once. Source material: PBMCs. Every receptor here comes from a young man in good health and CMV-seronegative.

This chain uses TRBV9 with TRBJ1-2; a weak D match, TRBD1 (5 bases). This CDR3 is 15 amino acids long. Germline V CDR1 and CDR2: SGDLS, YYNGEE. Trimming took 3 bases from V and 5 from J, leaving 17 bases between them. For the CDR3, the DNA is TGTGCCAGCAGCGCTTCAGGGTCCTTAGGTTATGGCTACACCTTC. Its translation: CASSASGSLGYGYTF.

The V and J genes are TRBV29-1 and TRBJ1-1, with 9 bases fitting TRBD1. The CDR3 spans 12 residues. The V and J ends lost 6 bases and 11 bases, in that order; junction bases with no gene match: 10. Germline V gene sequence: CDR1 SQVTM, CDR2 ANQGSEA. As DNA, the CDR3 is TGCAGCGTCCCCGACAGGGGGAGCCTGGCTTTCTTT. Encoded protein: CSVPDRGSLAFF.

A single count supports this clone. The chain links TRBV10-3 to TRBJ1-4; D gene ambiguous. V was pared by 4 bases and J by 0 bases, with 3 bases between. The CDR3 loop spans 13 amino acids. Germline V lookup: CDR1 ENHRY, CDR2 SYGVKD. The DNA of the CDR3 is TGTGCCATCAGTGCTGCAACTAATGAAAAACTGTTTTTT. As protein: CAISAATNEKLFF.

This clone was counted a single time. The CDR3 coding sequence is TGTGCCAGCAGTGAAACTCCTCCCGGGGAGCTGTTTTTT. This codes for CASSETPPGELFF. The genes are TRBV25-1 and TRBJ2-2; D not certain. Germline V gives CDR1 MGHDK, CDR2 SYGVNS. The V and J ends lost 2 bases and 6 bases respectively, with 7 bases between them. The CDR3 has 13 amino acids.

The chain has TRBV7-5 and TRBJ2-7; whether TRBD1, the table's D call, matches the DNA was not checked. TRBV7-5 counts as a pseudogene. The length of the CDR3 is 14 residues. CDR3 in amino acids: CARSRGQGGCEQYF. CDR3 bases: TGTGCCAGAAGCCGGGGACAGGGTGGGTGCGAGCAGTACTTC.

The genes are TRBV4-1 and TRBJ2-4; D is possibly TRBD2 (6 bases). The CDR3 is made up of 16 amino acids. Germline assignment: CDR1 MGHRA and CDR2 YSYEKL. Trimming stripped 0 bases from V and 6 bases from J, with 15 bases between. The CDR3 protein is CASSQDPGGTGNIQYF. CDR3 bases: TGCGCCAGCAGCCAAGATCCTGGCGGGACGGGAAACATTCAGTACTTC.

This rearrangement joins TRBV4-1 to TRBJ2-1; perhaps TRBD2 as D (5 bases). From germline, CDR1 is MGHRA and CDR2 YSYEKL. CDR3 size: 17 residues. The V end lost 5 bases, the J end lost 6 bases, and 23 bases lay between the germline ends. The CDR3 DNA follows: TGCGCCAGCAGCGGGCCAGCGGACTTACTGTTGGCCAATGAGCAGTTCTTC. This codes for CASSGPADLLLANEQFF.

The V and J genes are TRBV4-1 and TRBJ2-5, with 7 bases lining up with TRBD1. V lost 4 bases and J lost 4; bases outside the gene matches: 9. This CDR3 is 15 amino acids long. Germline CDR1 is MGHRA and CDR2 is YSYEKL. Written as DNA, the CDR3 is TGCGCCAGCAGCCCCTTACGGGACAGAAGAGAGACCCAGTACTTC. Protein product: CASSPLRDRRETQYF.

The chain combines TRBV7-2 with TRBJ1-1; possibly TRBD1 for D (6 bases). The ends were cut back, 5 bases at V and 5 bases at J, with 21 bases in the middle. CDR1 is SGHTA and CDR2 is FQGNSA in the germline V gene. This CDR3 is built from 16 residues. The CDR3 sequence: CASSPQGYGRDTEAFF. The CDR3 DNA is TGTGCCAGCAGCCCACAGGGTTACGGACGGGATACTGAAGCTTTCTTT.

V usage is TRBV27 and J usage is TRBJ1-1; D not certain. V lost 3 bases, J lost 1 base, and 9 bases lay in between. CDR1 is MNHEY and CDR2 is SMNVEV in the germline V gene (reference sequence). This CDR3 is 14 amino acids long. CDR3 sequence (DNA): TGTGCCAGCAGTTTGACTTTGGGGAACACTGAAGCTTTCTTT. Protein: CASSLTLGNTEAFF.

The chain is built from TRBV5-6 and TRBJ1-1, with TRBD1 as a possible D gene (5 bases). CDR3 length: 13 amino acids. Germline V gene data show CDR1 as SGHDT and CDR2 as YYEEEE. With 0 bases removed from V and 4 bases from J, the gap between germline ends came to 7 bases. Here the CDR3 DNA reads TGTGCCAGCAGCTTGGGCGGGGGCACTGAAGCTTTCTTT. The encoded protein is CASSLGGGTEAFF. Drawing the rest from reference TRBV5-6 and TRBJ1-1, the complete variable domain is DAGVTQSPTHLIKTRGQQVTLRCSPKSGHDTVSWYQQALGQGPQFIFQYYEEEERQRGNFPDRFSGHQFPNYSSELNVNALLLGDSALYLCASSLGGGTEAFFGQGTRLTVV.

CDR3 in amino acids: CAISSDRRDNYGYTF. The CDR3 bases are TGTGCCATCAGTTCGGACAGGAGGGACAACTATGGCTACACCTTC. The genes are TRBV10-3 and TRBJ1-2; 7 bases map to TRBD1. Germline V CDR1 and CDR2: ENHRY, SYGVKD. Trimming took 5 bases from V and 2 from J; bases not matched to a gene: 8. CDR3 size: 15 residues.

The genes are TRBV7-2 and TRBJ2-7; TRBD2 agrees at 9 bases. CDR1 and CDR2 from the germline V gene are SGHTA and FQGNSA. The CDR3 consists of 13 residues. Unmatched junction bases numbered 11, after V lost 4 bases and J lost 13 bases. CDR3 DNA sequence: TGTGCCAGCAGCTCCACCTCAGGGACTAGCTGTTACTTC. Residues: CASSSTSGTSCYF.

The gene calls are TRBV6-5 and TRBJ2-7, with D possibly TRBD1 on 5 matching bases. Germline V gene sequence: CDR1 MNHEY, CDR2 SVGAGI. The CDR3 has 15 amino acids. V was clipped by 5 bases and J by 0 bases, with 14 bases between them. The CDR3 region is CASSPSTVSSYEQYF. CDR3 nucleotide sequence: TGTGCCAGCAGTCCGTCGACAGTCAGCTCCTACGAGCAGTACTTC.

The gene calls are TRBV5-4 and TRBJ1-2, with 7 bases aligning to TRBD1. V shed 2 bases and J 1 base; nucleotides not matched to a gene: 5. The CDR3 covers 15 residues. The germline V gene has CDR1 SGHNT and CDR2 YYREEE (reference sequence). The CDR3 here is CASSFNTGDNYGYTF. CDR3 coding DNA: TGTGCCAGCAGCTTCAATACAGGGGATAACTATGGCTACACCTTC.

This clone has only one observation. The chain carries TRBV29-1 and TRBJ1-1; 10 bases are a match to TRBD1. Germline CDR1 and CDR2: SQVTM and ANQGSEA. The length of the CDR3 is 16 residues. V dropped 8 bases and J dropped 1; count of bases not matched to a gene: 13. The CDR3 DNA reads TGCAGCAATTGGGGACAGGGGAAGGTCGGGAACACTGAAGCTTTCTTT. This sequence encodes CSNWGQGKVGNTEAFF. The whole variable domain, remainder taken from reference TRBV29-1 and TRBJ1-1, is SAVISQKPSRDICQRGTSLTIQCQVDSQVTMMFWYRQQPGQSLTLIATANQGSEATYESGFVIDKFPISRPNLTFSTLTVSNMSPEDSSIYLCSNWGQGKVGNTEAFFGQGTRLTVV.

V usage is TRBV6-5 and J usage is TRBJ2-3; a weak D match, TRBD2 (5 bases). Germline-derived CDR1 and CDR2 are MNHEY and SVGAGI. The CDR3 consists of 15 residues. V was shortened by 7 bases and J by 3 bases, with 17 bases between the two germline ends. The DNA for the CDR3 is TGTGCCAGCACCACCAAACCCGGGAATACAGATACGCAGTATTTT. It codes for CASTTKPGNTDTQYF.

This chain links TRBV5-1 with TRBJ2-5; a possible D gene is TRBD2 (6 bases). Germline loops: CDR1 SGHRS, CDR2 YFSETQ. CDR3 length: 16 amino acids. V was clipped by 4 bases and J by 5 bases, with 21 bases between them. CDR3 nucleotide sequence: TGCGCCAGCAGCCTGGGTCCCCTGGAGCGGGCGGAGACCCAGTACTTC. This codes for CASSLGPLERAETQYF.